This section outlines one T cell receptor (beta chain) sequence together with its context. Original handling: Cell counts per sample came from amplifying reference gene primers. The repertoire was sequenced with immunoSEQ multiplex PCR; TCRdb's copy has only in-frame clones and lacks some. For V, J and clone size, that table is used; D and trimming come from the DNA. The table records under 150,000 clones, 65% to 85% of them present only once. This sample is part of a study of blood T cell repertoires in COVID-19. Overall study: In each case, the material was cDNA or gDNA derived from T cells, B-cell-depleted T cells, or PBMCs.

V was clipped by 0 bases and J by 2 bases, with 15 bases between them. The CDR3 loop spans 17 amino acids. Germline CDR1 and CDR2: SGHTA and FQGNSA. The chain joins TRBV7-2 to TRBJ2-3; D may be TRBD2 (6 bases). Sequences were obtained from peripheral blood. The TCR sequence derives from an elderly woman with acute or convalescent COVID-19. CDR3 protein: CASSLAGAGSYTDTQYF. The CDR3 nucleotides are TGTGCCAGCAGCTTAGCGGGTGCGGGGAGCTACACAGATACGCAGTATTTT.